This T cell receptor beta chain was recovered during a study of human T cells and chemical hapten exposure. On the study more broadly: Upper inner arm skin measuring roughly 2 cm by roughly 2 cm received 2% DPC for sensitization.

TCRdb passed the RACE reads through MiXCR, listing each CDR3 protein once. The sample lists about 350,000 distinct CDR3 sequences, roughly 6.3% occurring once. Stated time point: patch test 2, 6 weeks after DPC sensitization. Treatment denoted: therapeutic diphenylcyclopropenone sensitization with weekly scalp DPC. Germline loops: CDR1 SNHLY, CDR2 FYNNEI. V shed 7 bases and J 5 bases; nucleotides not matched to a gene: 10. This CDR3 contains 15 residues. This chain uses TRBV2 with TRBJ2-5; 10 nucleotides align to TRBD1. The specimen comprised whole blood, sampled in connection with sensitization to the hapten diphenylcyclopropenone (DPC). The origin of this receptor is a young woman with alopecia areata. Some clones in this sample may be carry-over from other donors' samples. The CDR3 here is CASTFSGTGDETQYF. CDR3 bases: TGTGCCAGCACCTTCTCCGGGACAGGGGATGAGACCCAGTACTTC.